The following is a T cell receptor (beta chain) sequence with its context. This sample is part of a study of neoadjuvant anti-PD-1 for oral cavity cancer. Sequencing used immunoSEQ multiplex PCR; TCRdb keeps in-frame clones, though not all of them. The sample includes tens of thousands of clones, 65% to 80% seen only once; the top ten take around 2.6%. Sequenced here: PBMCs, sampled before nivolumab (anti-PD-1) treatment. The TCR sequence derives from a person aged 35 to 85 with oral cavity squamous cell carcinoma.

The CDR3 spells CASSPDRDPYEQYF. The CDR3 DNA sequence: TGTGCCAGCTCACCAGATAGGGATCCCTACGAGCAGTACTTC. J is TRBJ2-7 and V is TRBV18; D ambiguous. This CDR3 is built from 14 residues. Per germline, CDR1 KGHSH and CDR2 LQKENI. Trimming removed 2 bases from V and 2 bases from J, with 10 bases in between.